These 18 T cell receptor beta chains were sequenced from one sample in a study of cytomegalovirus exposure and HLA in healthy donors. Here immunoSEQ multiplex PCR was the method, and the copy in TCRdb shows in-frame clones only, minus some. There are 330,000 or so clones in the sample; just over 85% occur only once, and around 0.8% lies in the top ten. Material for sequencing was PBMCs. Source of these receptors: a woman between 18 and 29 years old in good health and CMV-seronegative.

This rearrangement joins TRBV25-1 to TRBJ1-5, with 9 bases lining up with TRBD1. V trimming: 4 bases; J trimming: 1 base; junction bases outside the gene matches: 2. This CDR3 region has 15 residues. Germline lookup yields CDR1 MGHDK and CDR2 SYGVNS. DNA for the CDR3: TGTGCCAGCAGTGGGGGACAGGGAAGCAATCAGCCCCAGCATTTT. This sequence encodes CASSGGQGSNQPQHF.

The chain has TRBV18 and TRBJ2-7; perhaps TRBD2 as D (5 bases). V lost 1 base and J lost 2, with 9 bases in between. Germline CDR1 is KGHSH and CDR2 is LQKENI. The CDR3 has 14 amino acids. As DNA, the CDR3 is TGTGCCAGCTCACCACGCAGGACTCCCTACGAGCAGTACTTC. This encodes CASSPRRTPYEQYF.

This clone was seen just once. The V gene is TRBV27, the J gene TRBJ1-1, with D hard to call. The CDR3 is made up of 11 amino acids. The ends were cut back, 7 bases at V and 3 bases at J, with 6 bases in the middle. Germline CDR1 reads MNHEY; CDR2 reads SMNVEV (reference sequence). CDR3 loop: CASISDTEAFF. DNA of the CDR3: TGTGCCAGCATCTCCGACACTGAAGCTTTCTTT.

The chain links TRBV11-2 to TRBJ2-7; maybe TRBD1 (6 bases). CDR3 length equals 14 residues. In germline, CDR1 is SGHAT, CDR2 FQNNGV. The germline V and J ends were trimmed by 1 base and 4 bases, with 11 bases remaining between them. The CDR3 coding sequence is TGTGCCAGCAGCTTAGCAGGGGTTCTGTACGAGCAGTACTTC. It codes for CASSLAGVLYEQYF.

This sequence joins TRBV28 and TRBJ1-3; D perhaps matches TRBD1 (6 bases). The CDR3 is 16 residues long. Germline values: CDR1 MDHEN, CDR2 SYDVKM. V gave up 3 bases and J gave up 0 bases, with 12 bases separating them. The CDR3 region is CASSLPGQNSGNTIYF. The CDR3 DNA reads as TGTGCCAGCAGTTTGCCGGGACAAAACTCTGGAAACACCATATATTTT. Full variable domain (missing parts from reference TRBV28 and TRBJ1-3): DVKVTQSSRYLVKRTGEKVFLECVQDMDHENMFWYRQDPGLGLRLIYFSYDVKMKEKGDIPEGYSVSREKKERFSLILESASTNQTSMYLCASSLPGQNSGNTIYFGEGSWLTVV.

The J gene is TRBJ1-1, the V gene TRBV15; D gene uncertain. V was clipped by 0 bases and J by 11 bases, with 13 bases between them. Germline CDR1 is LNHNV and CDR2 is YYDKDF (reference sequence). There are 13 residues in the CDR3. The CDR3 loop reads CATSRDAGLGAFF. CDR3 bases: TGTGCCACCAGCAGAGATGCTGGCCTCGGGGCTTTCTTT.

CDR3 bases: TGCGCCAGCAGCCAAGGCACTCCCTTAATCTACAATGAGCAGTTCTTC. Translating it yields CASSQGTPLIYNEQFF. This sequence joins TRBV4-1 and TRBJ2-1; D remains ambiguous. The CDR3 spans 16 residues. Germline CDR1 MGHRA, CDR2 YSYEKL. The V and J ends lost 1 base and 3 bases respectively, with 13 bases between them.

This chain links TRBV4-1 with TRBJ2-1; TRBD1 agrees at 11 bases. CDR3 length: 13 residues. The V gene's germline CDR1 is MGHRA and CDR2 YSYEKL. V trimming: 6 bases; J trimming: 9 bases; junction bases outside the gene matches: 4. In nucleotides, the CDR3 is TGCGCCAGCAGACGGACAGGGGGCGTTGAGCAGTTCTTC. This gives the protein CASRRTGGVEQFF.

This rearrangement joins TRBV5-1 to TRBJ2-1, with 10 bases fitting TRBD1. The CDR3 spans 15 residues. V lost 4 bases and J lost 1; bases outside the gene matches: 2. Germline lookup yields CDR1 SGHRS and CDR2 YFSETQ. The CDR3 bases are TGCGCCAGCAGCCGGGGACAGGGGTCCTACAATGAGCAGTTCTTC. It codes for CASSRGQGSYNEQFF.

The rearrangement joins TRBV4-2 to TRBJ2-5; 7 positions match TRBD1. Trimming took 3 bases from V and 2 from J; bases not matched to a gene: 3. This CDR3 comprises 14 residues. CDR1 and CDR2 from the germline V gene are LGHNA and YNFKEQ. The CDR3 region is CASSHGQDQETQYF. The CDR3 DNA is TGTGCCAGCAGCCATGGACAGGATCAAGAGACCCAGTACTTC.

The V gene is TRBV30, the J gene TRBJ2-3, with 12 bases fitting TRBD2. Germline assignment: CDR1 GTSNPN and CDR2 SVGIG (reference sequence). The V gene end was trimmed by 6 bases and the J gene end by 9 bases; junction bases not matched to a gene: 13. The CDR3 is 15 residues long. CDR3 region: CACGLAGTRGGTQYF. DNA for the CDR3: TGTGCCTGCGGACTAGCGGGGACCCGGGGAGGGACGCAGTATTTT.

V usage is TRBV6-1 and J usage is TRBJ1-4; TRBD1 agrees at 11 bases. The CDR3 contains 14 residues. The J segment lost 7 bases and the V segment lost 10 bases, leaving 8 bases of the junction unmatched. CDR1 MNHNS and CDR2 SASEGT come from the germline V gene. CDR3 sequence: CAIFPGTGGEKLFF. CDR3 coding DNA: TGTGCCATATTTCCCGGGACAGGGGGTGAAAAACTGTTTTTT.

The CDR3 region has the DNA TGCGCCAGCAGCCCAGCCCAACCTCAGGACTATGGCTACACCTTC. Translated: CASSPAQPQDYGYTF. The rearrangement uses TRBV5-1 and TRBJ1-2; D is unclear. Germline V gene lookup returns CDR1 SGHRS and CDR2 YFSETQ. The CDR3 spans 15 residues. V was shortened by 4 bases and J by 3 bases, with 16 bases between the two germline ends.

The rearrangement uses TRBV5-6 and TRBJ1-4, with 7 bases identical to TRBD1. The germline gives CDR1 SGHDT, CDR2 YYEEEE. The CDR3 covers 15 residues. V trimming: 5 bases; J trimming: 3 bases; junction bases outside the gene matches: 7. CDR3: CASRSRTGANEKLFF. CDR3 nucleotide sequence: TGTGCCAGCAGGTCGCGCACAGGGGCTAATGAAAAACTGTTTTTT.

V is TRBV4-3 and J is TRBJ2-7; 8 positions agree with TRBD2. CDR1 and CDR2 (germline): LGHNA, YSLEER. The length of the CDR3 is 16 residues. The ends lost 4 bases at V and 5 bases at J; junction bases unmatched: 13. The CDR3 DNA reads as TGCGCCAGCAGCCGGGACTCCGGGACTAGTGTCCACGAGCAGTACTTC. Translating gives CASSRDSGTSVHEQYF.

This chain uses TRBV9 with TRBJ2-2; D might be TRBD1 (5 bases). The ends were cut back, 4 bases at V and 1 base at J, with 11 bases in the middle. Germline V gene lookup returns CDR1 SGDLS and CDR2 YYNGEE. The CDR3 has 15 residues. CDR3 protein: CASSPLGQNTGELFF. The CDR3 coding sequence is TGTGCCAGCAGCCCTCTTGGACAGAACACCGGGGAGCTGTTTTTT.

This clone was counted once. The rearrangement links TRBV2 to TRBJ1-5; D is possibly TRBD1 (6 bases). The length of the CDR3 is 15 residues. CDR1 and CDR2 (germline): SNHLY, FYNNEI. Trimming took 5 bases from V and 2 from J, leaving 13 bases between them. CDR3 residues: CASSKRTDRNQPQHF. The DNA of the CDR3 is TGTGCCAGCAGTAAAAGGACAGATCGCAATCAGCCCCAGCATTTT. Variable domain in full (rest from reference TRBV2 and TRBJ1-5): EPEVTQTPSHQVTQMGQEVILRCVPISNHLYFYWYRQILGQKVEFLVSFYNNEISEKSEIFDDQFSVERPDGSNFTLKIRSTKLEDSAMYFCASSKRTDRNQPQHFGDGTRLSIL.

The genes are TRBV5-5 and TRBJ2-7; D may be TRBD1 (5 bases). Per germline, CDR1 SGHKS and CDR2 YYEKEE (reference sequence). Trimming took 0 bases from V and 2 from J, leaving 9 bases between them. This CDR3 region has 14 residues. The CDR3 spells CASSLGTDTYEQYF. CDR3 coding DNA: TGTGCCAGCAGCTTGGGGACGGACACCTACGAGCAGTACTTC.